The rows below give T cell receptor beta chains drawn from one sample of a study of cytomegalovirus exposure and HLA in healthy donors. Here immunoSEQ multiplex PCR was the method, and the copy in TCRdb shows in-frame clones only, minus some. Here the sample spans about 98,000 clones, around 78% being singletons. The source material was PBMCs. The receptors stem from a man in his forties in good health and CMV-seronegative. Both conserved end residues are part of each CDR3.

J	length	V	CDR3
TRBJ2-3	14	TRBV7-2	CASSLVGGGDTQYF
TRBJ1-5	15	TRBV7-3	CASSLSGTGDQPQHF
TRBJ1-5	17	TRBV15	CATSRDLMDRGNQPQHF
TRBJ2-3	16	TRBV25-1	CASSADPGLLTDTQYF
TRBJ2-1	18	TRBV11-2	CASSLGVSGGASYNEQFF
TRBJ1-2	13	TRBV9	CASSVVGRGSYTF
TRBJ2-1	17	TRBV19	CASSILRQGPSYNEQFF
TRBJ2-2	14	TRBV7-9	CSSSSWTGAGELFF
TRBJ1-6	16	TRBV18	CASSPTGSSYNSPLHF
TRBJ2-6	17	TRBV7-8	CASSPMTATSGANVLTF